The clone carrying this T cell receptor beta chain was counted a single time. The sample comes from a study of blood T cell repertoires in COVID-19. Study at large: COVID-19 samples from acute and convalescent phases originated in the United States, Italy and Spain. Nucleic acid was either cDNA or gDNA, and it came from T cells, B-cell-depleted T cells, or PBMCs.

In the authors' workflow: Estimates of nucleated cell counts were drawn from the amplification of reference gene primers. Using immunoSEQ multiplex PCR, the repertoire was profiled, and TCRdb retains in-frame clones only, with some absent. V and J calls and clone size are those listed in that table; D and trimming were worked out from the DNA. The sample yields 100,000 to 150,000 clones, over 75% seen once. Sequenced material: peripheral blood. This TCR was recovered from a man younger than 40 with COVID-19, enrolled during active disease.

DNA for the CDR3: TGTGCCAGCAGTGGCCCAGGAAACACCATATATTTT. It translates to CASSGPGNTIYF. The chain uses TRBV6-2 or TRBV6-3 and TRBJ1-3; no reliable D call. The CDR3 consists of 12 residues. Germline loops: CDR1 MNHEY, CDR2 SVGEGT. Trimming shortened V by 5 bases and J by 4 bases, and 6 bases separated the two germline ends.